The T cell receptor (beta chain) under discussion was sequenced for a study of human T cells and chemical hapten exposure. At the level of the study: Patients got weekly scalp diphenylcyclopropenone doses over the approximately 24-week study.

Using its own MiXCR run on the RACE reads, TCRdb lists one record per CDR3 protein. The sample shows 350,000 to 400,000 distinct CDR3 sequences, 5.1% of them seen only once. Sample time point: pre-sensitization, week 0. Noted treatment: therapeutic diphenylcyclopropenone sensitization with weekly scalp DPC. This clonotype has a count of ten or more. The CDR3 has 14 residues. The V gene end was trimmed by 4 bases and the J gene end by 8 bases; junction bases not matched to a gene: 5. The V gene's germline CDR1 is SQVTM and CDR2 ANQGSEA. The source of this sequence is a woman between 45 and 65 years old with alopecia areata. Some clones in this sample may be carry-over from other donors' samples. The rearrangement uses TRBV29-1 and TRBJ1-6; 10 bases are shared with TRBD1. The sequences come from whole blood, collected in connection with sensitization to the hapten diphenylcyclopropenone (DPC). CDR3 sequence: CSVALGQGDSPLHF. In DNA form, the CDR3 reads TGCAGCGTTGCCCTAGGACAGGGGGATTCACCCCTCCACTTT.